This TCR beta chain was obtained from a study of control samples from healthy donors and cancer patients (dated by TCRdb to 2019 to 2021). A note on this clone: The antigen this receptor binds is unknown. The input lacks base qualities; no much larger clone sits a single base away.

To prepare the library, the immunoSEQ multiplex PCR assay was applied. TCRdb stores this immuneACCESS table with in-frame sequences only. Part of the clones is absent; in the studies checked, under half of the shortfall reflects unresolved V genes, and no reason is known for the rest. The sample yields around 150,000 clones; 90% to 95% were counted once. Approximately 8% of the sample is taken by the ten largest. As encoded in the germline V gene (reference sequence), CDR1 is MNHNY while CDR2 is SVGAGI. The CDR3 covers 14 residues, taking in both the cysteine and the phenylalanine. Just CDR3 DNA is preserved here, 42 bases in frame from base 1. Germline trimming amounts to 0 bases on V and 6 bases on J, with 3 as the count of junction bases outside the gene matches.

The chain was built from TRBV6-6 and TRBJ2-3; 7 bases in between match TRBD1. The material sequenced was blood. This clonotype was sampled from a woman aged 40 to 55 in good health. The CDR3: CASSYSGGADTQYF. In nucleotides, the sequence is TGTGCCAGCAGTTACTCAGGGGGCGCGGATACGCAGTATTTT.